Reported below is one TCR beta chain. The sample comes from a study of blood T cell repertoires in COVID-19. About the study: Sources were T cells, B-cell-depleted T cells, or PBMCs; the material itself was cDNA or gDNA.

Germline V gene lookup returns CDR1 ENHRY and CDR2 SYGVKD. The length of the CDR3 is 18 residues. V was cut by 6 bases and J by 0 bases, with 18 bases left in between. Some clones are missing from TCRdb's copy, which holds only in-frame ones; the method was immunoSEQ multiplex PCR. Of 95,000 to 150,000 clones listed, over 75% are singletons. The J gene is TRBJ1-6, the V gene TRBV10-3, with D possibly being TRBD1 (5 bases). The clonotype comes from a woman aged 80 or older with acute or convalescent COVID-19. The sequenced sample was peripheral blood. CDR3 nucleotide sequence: TGTGCCATCAGCGGCTACGGACACGGGGGCTCCTATAATTCACCCCTCCACTTT. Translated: CAISGYGHGGSYNSPLHF.